What follows are 28 T cell receptor beta chains derived from one specimen sequenced in a study of T cell responses to AZD1222 COVID-19 vaccine. Sequencing used immunoSEQ multiplex PCR; TCRdb keeps in-frame clones, though not all of them. The sample comprises some 150,000 clones, around 84% of which are singletons, and 5% to 6% rests with the top ten. The sample in question was peripheral blood, obtained 28 days after the second AZD1222 dose. These receptors came from an adult who received the AZD1222 COVID-19 vaccine.

For the CDR3, the DNA is TGTGCCAGCAGCTTAAAAGGTAGTGAAGCTTTCTTT. Amino acid sequence: CASSLKGSEAFF. This sequence joins TRBV7-9 and TRBJ1-1; D gene ambiguous. This CDR3 has 12 amino acids. The germline V and J ends were trimmed by 2 bases and 7 bases, with 8 bases remaining between them. The germline CDR1 and CDR2 sequences are SEHNR and FQNEAQ (reference sequence).

This clone was seen a single time. In nucleotides, the CDR3 is TGTGCCAGTAGTCGGACAGGGGATAATCAGCCCCAGCATTTT. Amino acids: CASSRTGDNQPQHF. The J gene is TRBJ1-5, the V gene TRBV19; 9 nucleotides align to TRBD1. Trimming removed 5 bases from V and 4 bases from J; junction bases left unmatched: 3. Germline values: CDR1 LNHDA, CDR2 SQIVND (reference sequence). The CDR3 consists of 14 residues.

V and J are TRBV7-2 and TRBJ2-5, with D hard to call. The germline V and J ends were trimmed by 3 bases and 4 bases, with 9 bases remaining between them. This CDR3 region has 13 residues. CDR1 is SGHTA and CDR2 is FQGNSA in the germline V gene. The CDR3 protein is CASSFYDGETQYF. CDR3 DNA: TGTGCCAGCAGCTTCTATGATGGAGAGACCCAGTACTTC.

The chain carries TRBV4-2 and TRBJ2-7; tentatively, D is TRBD1 (5 bases). Germline V lookup: CDR1 LGHNA, CDR2 YNFKEQ. The V end was cut by 0 bases, the J end by 3 bases, with 15 bases between. This CDR3 spans 16 amino acids. The CDR3 DNA sequence: TGTGCCAGCAGCCAAGATTTTCTCGACAGAATCTACGAGCAGTACTTC. It specifies CASSQDFLDRIYEQYF.

This clone was seen just once. The chain combines TRBV29-1 with TRBJ2-2, with TRBD1 matching 7 bases. Germline V lookup: CDR1 SQVTM, CDR2 ANQGSEA. V shed 6 bases and J 0 bases; nucleotides not matched to a gene: 4. The CDR3 has 14 amino acids. The CDR3 DNA reads as TGCAGCGTAGAGACAGGGACGAACACCGGGGAGCTGTTTTTT. The encoded protein is CSVETGTNTGELFF.

The chain employs TRBV27 and TRBJ1-3; 9 nucleotides align to TRBD1. The CDR3 covers 16 residues. J was trimmed by 0 bases and V by 4 bases; bases with no gene match: 4. Germline loops: CDR1 MNHEY, CDR2 SMNVEV (reference sequence). CDR3 amino acids: CASSSQGATSGNTIYF. Written as DNA, the CDR3 is TGTGCCAGCAGTTCACAGGGGGCAACCTCTGGAAACACCATATATTTT.

This clone was observed a single time. The gene calls are TRBV24-1 and TRBJ2-3, with a tentative D call TRBD1 (6 bases). CDR1 is KGHDR and CDR2 is SFDVKD in the germline V gene. This CDR3 contains 15 residues. V was clipped by 1 base and J by 6 bases, with 13 bases between them. DNA for the CDR3: TGTGCCACCAGTGATTTTGATGCTGGGGGCGATACGCAGTATTTT. Its protein is CATSDFDAGGDTQYF.

The chain has TRBV6-5 and TRBJ1-1; 7 nucleotides match TRBD1. Per germline, CDR1 MNHEY and CDR2 SVGAGI. V shed 0 bases and J 1 base; nucleotides not matched to a gene: 2. The CDR3 has 15 amino acids. The CDR3 here is CASSYSGQRNTEAFF. The CDR3 DNA is TGTGCCAGCAGTTACTCGGGACAGAGGAACACTGAAGCTTTCTTT.

This chain joins TRBV12-3 or TRBV12-4 and TRBJ2-5; D gene ambiguous. With 7 bases removed from V and 0 bases from J, the gap between germline ends came to 9 bases. This CDR3 is 13 amino acids long. The CDR3 spells CASKNPYQETQYF. The CDR3 DNA is TGTGCCAGCAAAAACCCGTACCAAGAGACCCAGTACTTC.

The CDR3, as DNA: TGTGCCATCAGTGAAGCGGGAGCCGATACGCAGTATTTT. Translation: CAISEAGADTQYF. This rearrangement joins TRBV10-3 to TRBJ2-3; 8 bases map to TRBD2. The V gene's germline CDR1 is ENHRY and CDR2 SYGVKD. The trim removed 3 bases at V and 6 bases at J, leaving 2 bases unmatched. CDR3 length: 13 residues.

V usage is TRBV24-1 and J usage is TRBJ2-2; no clear D gene. Germline CDR1 is KGHDR and CDR2 is SFDVKD. V was pared by 1 base and J by 5 bases, with 13 bases between. The CDR3 has 16 residues. The CDR3 region is CATSDFSPGKTGELFF. The CDR3 DNA sequence: TGTGCCACCAGTGATTTCTCGCCAGGAAAGACCGGGGAGCTGTTTTTT.

The V call is TRBV7-4, the J call TRBJ1-4; D uncertain. Germline CDR1 SGHVT, CDR2 SQSDAQ. The CDR3 contains 16 residues. Trimming took 4 bases from V and 8 from J, leaving 20 bases between them. The CDR3 region has the DNA TGTGCCAGCAGCTCCCAGGAGGTGGAGAGAGGAGAAAAACTGTTTTTT. Residues: CASSSQEVERGEKLFF.

The chain carries TRBV19 and TRBJ1-6, with D hard to call. V shed 7 bases and J shed 4 bases, with 14 bases lying between them. The germline V gene has CDR1 LNHDA and CDR2 SQIVND (reference sequence). This CDR3 contains 15 residues. The DNA of the CDR3 is TGTGCCAGTACCCCGGACGGTTCATATAATTCACCCCTCCACTTT. This codes for CASTPDGSYNSPLHF.

The V call is TRBV6-2 or TRBV6-3, the J call TRBJ2-3; D is perhaps TRBD1 (5 bases). Germline V CDR1 and CDR2: MNHEY, SVGEGT. The CDR3 runs 14 residues. The V and J ends lost 6 bases and 3 bases respectively, with 13 bases between them. CDR3 nucleotide sequence: TGTGCCAGCAGCCGGCCGTCAGGGACAGATACGCAGTATTTT. Translation gives CASSRPSGTDTQYF.

This clone appeared a single time. J is TRBJ2-2 and V is TRBV5-1; tentatively, D is TRBD1 or TRBD2 (5 bases each). Germline V gene data show CDR1 as SGHRS and CDR2 as YFSETQ. This CDR3 has 15 residues. Trimming cost V 4 bases and J 1 base, with 11 bases left between them. The CDR3, as DNA: TGCGCCAGCAGCCCGGGACGGATGAACACCGGGGAGCTGTTTTTT. Residues: CASSPGRMNTGELFF. Using reference TRBV5-1 and TRBJ2-2 for the parts outside the CDR3, the full variable domain is KAGVTQTPRYLIKTRGQQVTLSCSPISGHRSVSWYQQTPGQGLQFLFEYFSETQRNKGNFPGRFSGRQFSNSRSEMNVSTLELGDSALYLCASSPGRMNTGELFFGEGSRLTVL.

The V call is TRBV12-3 or TRBV12-4, the J call TRBJ1-2; tentatively, D is TRBD1 (5 bases). This CDR3 comprises 11 residues. The ends were cut back, 8 bases at V and 3 bases at J, with 7 bases in the middle. CDR3 DNA sequence: TGTGCCAGCCAAGGGGACTATGGCTACACCTTC. As protein: CASQGDYGYTF.

The chain combines TRBV6-6 with TRBJ2-1; D may match TRBD1 or TRBD2 (5 bases each). CDR1 MNHNY and CDR2 SVGAGI come from the germline V gene (reference sequence). The CDR3 is 15 amino acids. V was pared by 8 bases and J by 7 bases, with 21 bases between. Here the CDR3 reads CASSYRDLEGNEQFF. The CDR3 coding sequence is TGTGCCAGCTCGTACCGGGACCTCGAGGGGAATGAGCAGTTCTTC.

The genes are TRBV30 and TRBJ1-5, with a possible D match to TRBD1 (5 bases). Germline-derived CDR1 and CDR2 are GTSNPN and SVGIG (reference sequence). V lost 2 bases to trimming and J lost 5 bases, with 16 bases between them. The CDR3 is 15 amino acids. CDR3 DNA sequence: TGTGCCTGGAGTTTCGGTGGGGACTATTATCAGCCCCAGCATTTT. Its translation: CAWSFGGDYYQPQHF. Variable domain in full (rest from reference TRBV30 and TRBJ1-5): SQTIHQWPATLVQPVGSPLSLECTVEGTSNPNLYWYRQAAGRGLQLLFYSVGIGQISSEVPQNLSASRPQDRQFILSSKKLLLSDSGFYLCAWSFGGDYYQPQHFGDGTRLSIL.

This clone was recorded only once. V and J are TRBV11-2 and TRBJ1-6; tentatively, D is TRBD1 (5 bases). This CDR3 comprises 15 residues. Trimming removed 5 bases at V and 5 bases at J, with 13 bases between. Germline V gives CDR1 SGHAT, CDR2 FQNNGV. CDR3 region: CASSEQGPDNSPLHF. Here the CDR3 DNA reads TGTGCCAGCAGCGAGCAGGGTCCGGATAATTCACCCCTCCACTTT.

This clone was found once. V is TRBV5-4 and J is TRBJ1-4; unclear D gene. The CDR3 contains 13 residues. The V gene's germline CDR1 is SGHNT and CDR2 YYREEE (reference sequence). The V gene lost 0 bases and the J gene lost 7 bases, with 7 bases spanning the gap. The CDR3 loop reads CASSLEGAEKLFF. Written as DNA, the CDR3 is TGTGCCAGCAGCTTGGAAGGTGCTGAAAAACTGTTTTTT.

This clone was observed a few times. CDR3 residues: CASTRVTPINYGYTF. The CDR3 coding sequence is TGTGCCAGCACCCGTGTGACACCGATTAACTATGGCTACACCTTC. This sequence joins TRBV6-5 and TRBJ1-2; D not resolved. The V gene lost 7 bases and the J gene lost 1 base, with 16 bases spanning the gap. The CDR3 spans 15 residues. Germline assignment: CDR1 MNHEY and CDR2 SVGAGI.

This chain uses TRBV24-1 with TRBJ2-3; 11 bases are shared with TRBD2. V lost 4 bases to trimming and J lost 1 base; unmatched junction nucleotides: 12. CDR1 is KGHDR, CDR2 SFDVKD, per germline. This CDR3 region has 19 residues. The CDR3 region is CATSDSGTSGPGGTDTQYF. The CDR3 DNA sequence: TGTGCCACCAGTGACTCCGGGACTAGCGGTCCCGGCGGCACAGATACGCAGTATTTT.

J is TRBJ2-7 and V is TRBV11-2, with 12 bases identical to TRBD2. The germline V gene encodes CDR1 SGHAT and CDR2 FQNNGV. The CDR3 runs to 15 residues. V was clipped by 5 bases and J by 3 bases; unmatched bases: 5. The DNA for the CDR3 is TGTGCCAGCAGCGCCTCTAGCGGGGGGGACTACGAGCAGTACTTC. Translated, it gives CASSASSGGDYEQYF. Full variable domain (missing parts from reference TRBV11-2 and TRBJ2-7): EAGVAQSPRYKIIEKRQSVAFWCNPISGHATLYWYQQILGQGPKLLIQFQNNGVVDDSQLPKDRFSAERLKGVDSTLKIQPAKLEDSAVYLCASSASSGGDYEQYFGPGTRLTVT.

The rearrangement joins TRBV9 to TRBJ1-2; possible D gene TRBD1, 5 bases. V lost 4 bases to trimming and J lost 8 bases, with 12 bases between them. This CDR3 comprises 12 residues. CDR1 and CDR2 (germline): SGDLS, YYNGEE. CDR3 sequence: CASSRGTYGYTF. CDR3 DNA: TGTGCCAGCAGCCGAGGGACCTACGGCTACACCTTC.

In its sample, this clone was seen once. The chain couples TRBV19 to TRBJ1-3; the D is unclear. V gave up 4 bases and J gave up 10 bases, with 8 bases separating them. The CDR3 totals 11 residues. The germline CDR1 and CDR2 sequences are LNHDA and SQIVND (reference sequence). The CDR3 nucleotides are TGTGCCAGTAGTAACGTCGGGACCATATATTTT. Its protein product is CASSNVGTIYF.

The chain recombines TRBV7-2 with TRBJ2-7; a possible D gene is TRBD1 (5 bases). V lost 6 bases, J lost 7 bases, and 16 bases lay in between. Germline CDR1 SGHTA, CDR2 FQGNSA. CDR3 length equals 13 residues. As DNA, the CDR3 is TGTGCCAGCAGTTATCAACCGTCAGGGGAGCAGTACTTC. Its translation is CASSYQPSGEQYF.

The CDR3 spells CASSTTEKAFF. The DNA for the CDR3 is TGTGCCAGCAGCACGACAGAGAAAGCTTTCTTT. The chain couples TRBV6-5 to TRBJ1-1, with a tentative D call TRBD1 (5 bases). Looked up from germline, CDR1 is MNHEY and CDR2 is SVGAGI. Trimming took off 6 bases at V and 9 bases at J, with 11 bases between the two ends. The CDR3 contains 11 residues.

In this sample, this clone turned up once. The rearrangement links TRBV6-5 to TRBJ1-5, with a tentative D call TRBD1 (6 bases). V was shortened by 6 bases and J by 3 bases, with 15 bases between the two germline ends. The V gene's germline CDR1 is MNHEY and CDR2 SVGAGI. CDR3 length: 15 amino acids. As DNA, the CDR3 is TGTGCCAGCAGCCCCCTGGACAGCCTCAATCAGCCCCAGCATTTT. Translated: CASSPLDSLNQPQHF.